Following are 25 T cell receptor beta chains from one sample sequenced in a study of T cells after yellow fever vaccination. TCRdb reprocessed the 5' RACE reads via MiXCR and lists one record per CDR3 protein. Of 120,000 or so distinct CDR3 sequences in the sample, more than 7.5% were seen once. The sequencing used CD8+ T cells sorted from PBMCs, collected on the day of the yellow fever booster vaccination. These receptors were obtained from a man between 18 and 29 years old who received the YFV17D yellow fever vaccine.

The CDR3 protein is CSVEAGAASYEQYF. The CDR3 DNA sequence: TGCAGCGTTGAGGCCGGGGCCGCTTCCTACGAGCAGTACTTC. The rearrangement links TRBV29-1 to TRBJ2-7, with D perhaps TRBD1 or TRBD2 (5 bases each). V dropped 3 bases and J dropped 1 base, with 13 bases sitting between them. Germline loops: CDR1 SQVTM, CDR2 ANQGSEA. The CDR3 has 14 residues.

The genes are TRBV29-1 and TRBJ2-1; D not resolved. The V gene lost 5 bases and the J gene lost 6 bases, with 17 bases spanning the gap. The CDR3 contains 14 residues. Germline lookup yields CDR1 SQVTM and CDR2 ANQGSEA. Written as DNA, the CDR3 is TGCAGCGTTACAACTCCAGAGAAGAGCAATGAGCAGTTCTTC. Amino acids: CSVTTPEKSNEQFF.

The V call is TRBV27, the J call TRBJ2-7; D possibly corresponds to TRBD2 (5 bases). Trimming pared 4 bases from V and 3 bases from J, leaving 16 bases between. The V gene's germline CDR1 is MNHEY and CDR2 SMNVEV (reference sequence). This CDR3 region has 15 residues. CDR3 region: CASSSRPGTSYEQYF. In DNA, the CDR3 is TGTGCCAGCAGTTCCCGCCCCGGTACTAGCTACGAGCAGTACTTC.

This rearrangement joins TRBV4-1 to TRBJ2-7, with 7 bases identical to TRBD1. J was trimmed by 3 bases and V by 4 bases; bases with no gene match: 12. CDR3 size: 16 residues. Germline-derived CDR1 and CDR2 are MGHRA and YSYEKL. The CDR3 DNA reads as TGCGCCAGCAGCCCTGGGGACAGTCTGTCAGACTACGAGCAGTACTTC. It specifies CASSPGDSLSDYEQYF.

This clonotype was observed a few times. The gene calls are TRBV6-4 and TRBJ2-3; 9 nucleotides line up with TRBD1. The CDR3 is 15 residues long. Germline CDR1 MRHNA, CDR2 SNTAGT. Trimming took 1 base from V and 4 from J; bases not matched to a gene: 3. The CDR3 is CASSDWDRDPDTQYF. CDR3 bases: TGTGCCAGCAGTGACTGGGACAGGGACCCAGATACGCAGTATTTT.

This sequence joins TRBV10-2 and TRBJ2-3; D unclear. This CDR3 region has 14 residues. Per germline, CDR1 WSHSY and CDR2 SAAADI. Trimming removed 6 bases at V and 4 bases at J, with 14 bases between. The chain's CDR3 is CASSVGSSADTQYF. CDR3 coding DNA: TGCGCCAGCAGCGTCGGTAGTTCGGCAGATACGCAGTATTTT.

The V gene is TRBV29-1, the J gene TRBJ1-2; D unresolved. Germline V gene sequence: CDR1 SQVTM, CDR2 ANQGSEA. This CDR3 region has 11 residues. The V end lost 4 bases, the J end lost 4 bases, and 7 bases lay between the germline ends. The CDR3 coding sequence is TGCAGCGTTGTTTCCAGCTATGGCTACACCTTC. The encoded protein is CSVVSSYGYTF.

This CDR3 is CASSVIAGGKGDTQYF. The CDR3 DNA is TGTGCCAGCAGCGTAATAGCGGGGGGTAAAGGTGATACGCAGTATTTT. This rearrangement joins TRBV9 to TRBJ2-3, with 10 positions matching TRBD2. Germline CDR1 is SGDLS and CDR2 is YYNGEE. Trimming at V came to 1 base and at J to 6 bases, leaving 8 bases not matched to a gene. This CDR3 comprises 16 residues.

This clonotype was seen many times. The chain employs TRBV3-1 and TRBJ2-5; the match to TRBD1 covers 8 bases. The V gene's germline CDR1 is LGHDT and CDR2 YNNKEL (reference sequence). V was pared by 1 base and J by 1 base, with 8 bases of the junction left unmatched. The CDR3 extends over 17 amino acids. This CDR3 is CASSQAGTGFSQETQYF. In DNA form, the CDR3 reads TGTGCCAGCAGCCAAGCCGGGACAGGTTTCTCCCAAGAGACCCAGTACTTC.

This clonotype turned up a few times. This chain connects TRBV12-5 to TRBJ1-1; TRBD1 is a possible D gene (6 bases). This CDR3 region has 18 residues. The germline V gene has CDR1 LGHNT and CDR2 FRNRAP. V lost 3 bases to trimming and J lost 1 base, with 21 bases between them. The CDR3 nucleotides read TGTGCTAGTGGTTTCTTCATCCGGGGGCAGATTTCGAACACTGAAGCTTTCTTT. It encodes CASGFFIRGQISNTEAFF.

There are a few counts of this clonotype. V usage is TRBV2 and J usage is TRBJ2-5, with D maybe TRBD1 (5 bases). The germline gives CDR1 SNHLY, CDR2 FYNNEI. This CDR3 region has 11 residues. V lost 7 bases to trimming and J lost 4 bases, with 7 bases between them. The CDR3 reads CASTRGETQYF. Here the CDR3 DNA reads TGTGCCAGCACAAGGGGAGAGACCCAGTACTTC.

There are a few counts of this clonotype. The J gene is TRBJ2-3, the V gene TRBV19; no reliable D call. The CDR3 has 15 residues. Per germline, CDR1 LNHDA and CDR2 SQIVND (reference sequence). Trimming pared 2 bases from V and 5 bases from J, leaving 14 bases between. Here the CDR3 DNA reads TGTGCCAGTAGTATATCTTGGGGTTCAAAAGATACGCAGTATTTT. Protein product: CASSISWGSKDTQYF.

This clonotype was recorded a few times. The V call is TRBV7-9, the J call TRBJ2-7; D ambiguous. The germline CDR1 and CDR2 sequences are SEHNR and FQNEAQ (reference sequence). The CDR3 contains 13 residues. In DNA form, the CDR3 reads TGTGCCAGCAGCTTAGCCAGCCCGTCCCCGGTTGACGTC. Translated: CASSLASPSPVDV.

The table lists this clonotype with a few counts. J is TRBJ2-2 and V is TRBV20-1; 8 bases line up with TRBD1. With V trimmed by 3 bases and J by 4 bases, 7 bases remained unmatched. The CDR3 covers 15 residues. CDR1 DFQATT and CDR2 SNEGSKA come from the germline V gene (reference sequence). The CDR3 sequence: CSARNPGGATGELFF. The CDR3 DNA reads TGCAGTGCTAGGAACCCAGGGGGCGCCACCGGGGAGCTGTTTTTT.

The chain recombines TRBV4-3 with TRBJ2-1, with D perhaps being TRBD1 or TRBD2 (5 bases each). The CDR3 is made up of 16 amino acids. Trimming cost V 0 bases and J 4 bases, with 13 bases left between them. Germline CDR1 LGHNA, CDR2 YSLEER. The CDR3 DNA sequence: TGCGCCAGCAGCCAAGAGACGGGGCGCGGTTACAATGAGCAGTTCTTC. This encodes CASSQETGRGYNEQFF.

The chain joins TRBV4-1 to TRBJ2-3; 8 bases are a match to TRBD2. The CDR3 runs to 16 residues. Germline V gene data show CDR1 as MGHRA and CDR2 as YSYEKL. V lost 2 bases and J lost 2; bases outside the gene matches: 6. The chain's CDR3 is CASSQPAGGDTDTQYF. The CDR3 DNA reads TGCGCCAGCAGCCAACCCGCCGGGGGGGACACAGATACGCAGTATTTT.

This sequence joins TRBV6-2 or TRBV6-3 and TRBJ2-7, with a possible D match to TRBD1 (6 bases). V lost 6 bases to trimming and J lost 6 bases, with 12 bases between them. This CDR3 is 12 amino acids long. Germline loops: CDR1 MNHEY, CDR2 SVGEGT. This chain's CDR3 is CASSYTGFEQYF. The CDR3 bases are TGTGCCAGCAGCTATACAGGGTTCGAGCAGTACTTC.

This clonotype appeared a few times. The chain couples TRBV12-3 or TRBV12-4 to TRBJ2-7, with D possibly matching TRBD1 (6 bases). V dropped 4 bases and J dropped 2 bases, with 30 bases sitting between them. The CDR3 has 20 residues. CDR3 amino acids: CASSCVDGQRCADLPYEQYF. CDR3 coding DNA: TGTGCCAGCAGTTGCGTAGACGGACAGCGCTGTGCCGACCTACCCTACGAGCAGTACTTC.

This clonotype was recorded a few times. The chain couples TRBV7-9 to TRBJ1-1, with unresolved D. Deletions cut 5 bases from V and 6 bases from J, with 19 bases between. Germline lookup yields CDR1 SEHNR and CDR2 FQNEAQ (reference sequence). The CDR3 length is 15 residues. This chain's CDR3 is CASSPSAASHAEAFF. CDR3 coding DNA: TGTGCCAGCAGCCCGTCGGCAGCGAGTCACGCTGAAGCTTTCTTT. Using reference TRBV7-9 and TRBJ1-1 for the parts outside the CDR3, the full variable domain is DTGVSQNPRHKITKRGQNVTFRCDPISEHNRLYWYRQTLGQGPEFLTYFQNEAQLEKSRLLSDRFSAERPKGSFSTLEIQRTEQGDSAMYLCASSPSAASHAEAFFGQGTRLTVV.

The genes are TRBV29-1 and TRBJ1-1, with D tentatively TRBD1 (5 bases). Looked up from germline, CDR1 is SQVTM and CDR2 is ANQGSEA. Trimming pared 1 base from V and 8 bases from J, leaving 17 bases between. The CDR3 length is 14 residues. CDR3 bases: TGCAGCGTTGAAGTTTATAGGGGTATCCTGGAAGCTTTCTTT. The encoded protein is CSVEVYRGILEAFF.

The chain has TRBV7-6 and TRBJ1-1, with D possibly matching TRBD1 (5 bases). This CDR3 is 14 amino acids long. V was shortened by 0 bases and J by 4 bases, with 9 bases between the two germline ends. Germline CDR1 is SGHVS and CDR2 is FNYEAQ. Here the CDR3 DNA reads TGTGCCAGCAGCTTAGCGGGGGATTTCACTGAAGCTTTCTTT. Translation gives CASSLAGDFTEAFF.

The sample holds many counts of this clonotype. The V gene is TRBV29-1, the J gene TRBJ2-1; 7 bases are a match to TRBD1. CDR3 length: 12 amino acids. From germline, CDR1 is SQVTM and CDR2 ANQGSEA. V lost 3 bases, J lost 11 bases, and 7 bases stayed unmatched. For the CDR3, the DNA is TGCAGCGTTGAGTGGGACAGTCTGAAGCAGTTCTTC. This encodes CSVEWDSLKQFF.

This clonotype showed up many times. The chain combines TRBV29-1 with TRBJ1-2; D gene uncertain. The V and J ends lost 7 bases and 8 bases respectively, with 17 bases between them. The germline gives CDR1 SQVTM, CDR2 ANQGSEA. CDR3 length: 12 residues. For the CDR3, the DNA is TGCAGCGCCGTTGATCCCGGCGGCGGCTACACCTTC. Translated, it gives CSAVDPGGGYTF.

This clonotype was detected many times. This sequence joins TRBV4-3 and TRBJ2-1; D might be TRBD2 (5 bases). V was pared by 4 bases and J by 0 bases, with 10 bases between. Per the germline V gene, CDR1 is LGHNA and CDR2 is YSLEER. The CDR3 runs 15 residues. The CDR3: CASSLERSSYNEQFF. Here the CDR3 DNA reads TGCGCCAGCAGCCTTGAGCGGAGCTCCTACAATGAGCAGTTCTTC.

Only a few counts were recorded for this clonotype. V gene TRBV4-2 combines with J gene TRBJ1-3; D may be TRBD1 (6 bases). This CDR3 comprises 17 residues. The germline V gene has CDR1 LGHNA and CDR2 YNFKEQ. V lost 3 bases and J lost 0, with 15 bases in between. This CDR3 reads CASSQTHRDYSGNTIYF. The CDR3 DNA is TGTGCCAGCAGCCAGACCCACAGGGACTACTCTGGAAACACCATATATTTT.